This TCR beta chain comes out of a study of shared clonotypes between healthy human individuals. Study-wide results and limits: Generally, estimated richness proved larger in naive subsets than it did in memory subsets.

Only in-frame clones appear in the TCRdb table, and some are missing; sequencing was by immunoSEQ multiplex PCR. Among about 2.1 million clones, just under 95% were seen once, and the ten largest hold under 2%. Naive CD8 cells lacked CD45RO, underwent positive selection for CCR7 and left out terminally differentiated effector memory CD45RA+ cells. This clone was detected a few times. The antigen remains unidentified. The CDR3 extends over 16 amino acids. Germline loops: CDR1 SGHAT, CDR2 FQNNGV. Trimming at V came to 4 bases and at J to 0 bases, leaving 9 bases not matched to a gene. The receptor's source is a young man in good health. Some clones in this sample may be carry-over from other donors' samples. The chain employs TRBV11-2 and TRBJ2-7, with 7 bases aligning to TRBD1. Sequencing was carried out using naive CD8+ T cells from PBMCs. CDR3 in DNA: TGTGCCAGCAGCTCGCGCGACGGGGACAGCTCCTACGAGCAGTACTTC. This encodes CASSSRDGDSSYEQYF.